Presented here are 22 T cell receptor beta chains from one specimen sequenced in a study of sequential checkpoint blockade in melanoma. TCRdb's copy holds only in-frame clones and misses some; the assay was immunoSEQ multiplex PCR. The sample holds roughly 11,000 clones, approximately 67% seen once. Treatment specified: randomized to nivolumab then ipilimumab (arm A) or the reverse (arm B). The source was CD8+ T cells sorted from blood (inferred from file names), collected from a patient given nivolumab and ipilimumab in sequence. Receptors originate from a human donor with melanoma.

CDR3 coding DNA: TGCGCCAGCAGGGTGGGGGGGAAGCCCTACGTGGCCTACGAGCAGTACTTC. Its translation is CASRVGGKPYVAYEQYF. This chain joins TRBV5-1 and TRBJ2-7; 7 nucleotides agree with TRBD2. This CDR3 has 17 amino acids. Looked up from germline, CDR1 is SGHRS and CDR2 is YFSETQ. J gave up 2 bases and V 5 bases, and 16 bases lay outside the gene matches. The full variable domain, its missing parts supplied by reference TRBV5-1 and TRBJ2-7, is KAGVTQTPRYLIKTRGQQVTLSCSPISGHRSVSWYQQTPGQGLQFLFEYFSETQRNKGNFPGRFSGRQFSNSRSEMNVSTLELGDSALYLCASRVGGKPYVAYEQYFGPGTRLTVT.

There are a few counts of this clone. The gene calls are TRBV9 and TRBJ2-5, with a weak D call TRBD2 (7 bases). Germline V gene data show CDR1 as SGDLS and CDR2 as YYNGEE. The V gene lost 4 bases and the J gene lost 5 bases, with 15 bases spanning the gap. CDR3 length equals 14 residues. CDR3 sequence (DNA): TGTGCCAGCAGCCCCTGGGGGGGGCAGGAGACCCAGTACTTC. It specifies CASSPWGGQETQYF.

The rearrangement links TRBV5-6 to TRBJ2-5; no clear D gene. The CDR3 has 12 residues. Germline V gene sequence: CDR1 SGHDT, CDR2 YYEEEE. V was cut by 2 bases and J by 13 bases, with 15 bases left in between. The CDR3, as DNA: TGTGCCAGCAGCTTAGGAGCTAGGTCACGGTACTTC. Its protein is CASSLGARSRYF. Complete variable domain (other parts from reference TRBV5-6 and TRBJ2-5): DAGVTQSPTHLIKTRGQQVTLRCSPKSGHDTVSWYQQALGQGPQFIFQYYEEEERQRGNFPDRFSGHQFPNYSSELNVNALLLGDSALYLCASSLGARSRYFGPGTRLLVL.

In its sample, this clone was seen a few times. The CDR3 nucleotides are TGTGCCAGCAGTTCGAGACGACAGGGTGGCTATGGCTACACCTTC. The encoded protein is CASSSRRQGGYGYTF. This sequence joins TRBV27 and TRBJ1-2; 7 positions agree with TRBD1. J lost 4 bases, V lost 4 bases, and 9 bases had no gene match. This CDR3 contains 15 residues. Germline V gene data show CDR1 as MNHEY and CDR2 as SMNVEV (reference sequence).

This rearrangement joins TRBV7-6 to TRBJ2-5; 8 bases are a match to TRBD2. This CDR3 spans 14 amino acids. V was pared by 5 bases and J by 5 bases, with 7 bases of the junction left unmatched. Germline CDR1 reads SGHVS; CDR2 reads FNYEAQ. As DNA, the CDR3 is TGTGCCAGCAGCGTCTCGGGGGGGCGGGAGACCCAGTACTTC. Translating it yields CASSVSGGRETQYF.

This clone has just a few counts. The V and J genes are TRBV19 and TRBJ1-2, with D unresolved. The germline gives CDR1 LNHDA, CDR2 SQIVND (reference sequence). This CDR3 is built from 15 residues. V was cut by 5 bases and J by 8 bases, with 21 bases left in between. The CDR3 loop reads CASSEASHWFGGYTF. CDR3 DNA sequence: TGTGCCAGTAGTGAGGCTTCCCACTGGTTCGGCGGCTACACCTTC.

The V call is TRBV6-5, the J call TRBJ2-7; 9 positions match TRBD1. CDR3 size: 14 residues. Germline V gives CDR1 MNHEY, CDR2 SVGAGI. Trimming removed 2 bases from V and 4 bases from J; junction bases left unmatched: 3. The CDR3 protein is CASSYAQGAYEQYF. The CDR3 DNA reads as TGTGCCAGCAGTTACGCACAGGGGGCTTACGAGCAGTACTTC.

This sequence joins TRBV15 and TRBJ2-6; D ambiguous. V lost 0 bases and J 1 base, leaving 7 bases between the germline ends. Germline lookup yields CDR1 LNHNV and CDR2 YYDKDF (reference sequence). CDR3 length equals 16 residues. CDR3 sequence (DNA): TGTGCCACCAGCAGAGATGTTGAGTCTGGGGCCAACGTCCTGACTTTC. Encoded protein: CATSRDVESGANVLTF.

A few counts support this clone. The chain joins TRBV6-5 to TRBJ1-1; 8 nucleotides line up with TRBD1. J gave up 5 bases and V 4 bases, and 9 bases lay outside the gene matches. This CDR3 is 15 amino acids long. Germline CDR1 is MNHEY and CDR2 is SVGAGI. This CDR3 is CASSFPGQGWTEAFF. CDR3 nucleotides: TGTGCCAGCAGTTTCCCCGGACAGGGTTGGACTGAAGCTTTCTTT.

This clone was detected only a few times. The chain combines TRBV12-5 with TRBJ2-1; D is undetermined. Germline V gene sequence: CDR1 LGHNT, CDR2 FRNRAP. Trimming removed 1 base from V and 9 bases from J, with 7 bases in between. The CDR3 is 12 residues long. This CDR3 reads CASGLAPPEQFF. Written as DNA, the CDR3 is TGTGCTAGTGGTTTGGCCCCTCCTGAGCAGTTCTTC.

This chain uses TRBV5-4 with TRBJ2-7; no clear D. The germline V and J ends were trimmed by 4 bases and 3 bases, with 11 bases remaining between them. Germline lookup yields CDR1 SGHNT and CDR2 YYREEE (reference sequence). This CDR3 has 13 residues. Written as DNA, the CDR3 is TGTGCCAGCAGCCTGTATCCCCGCTACGAGCAGTACTTC. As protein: CASSLYPRYEQYF.

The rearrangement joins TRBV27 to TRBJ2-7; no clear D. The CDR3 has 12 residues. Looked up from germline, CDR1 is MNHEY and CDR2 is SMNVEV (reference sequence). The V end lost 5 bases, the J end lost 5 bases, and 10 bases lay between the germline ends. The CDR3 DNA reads TGTGCCAGCAGTCAGACTCGGAACGAGCAGTACTTC. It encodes CASSQTRNEQYF.

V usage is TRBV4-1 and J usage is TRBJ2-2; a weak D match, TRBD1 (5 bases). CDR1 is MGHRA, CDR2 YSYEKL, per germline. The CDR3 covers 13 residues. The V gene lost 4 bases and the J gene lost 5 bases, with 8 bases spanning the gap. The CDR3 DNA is TGCGCCAGCAGCCCCAGGGTAACCGGGGAGCTGTTTTTT. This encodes CASSPRVTGELFF.

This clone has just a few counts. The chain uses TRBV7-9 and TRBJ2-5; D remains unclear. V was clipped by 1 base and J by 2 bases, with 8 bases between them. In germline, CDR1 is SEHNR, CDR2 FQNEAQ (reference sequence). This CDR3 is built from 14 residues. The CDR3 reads CASSLDGRQETQYF. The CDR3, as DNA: TGTGCCAGCAGCTTAGACGGCAGGCAAGAGACCCAGTACTTC.

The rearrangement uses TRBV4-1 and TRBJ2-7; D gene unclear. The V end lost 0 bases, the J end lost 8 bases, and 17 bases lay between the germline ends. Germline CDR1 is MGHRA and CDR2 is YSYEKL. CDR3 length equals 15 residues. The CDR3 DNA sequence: TGCGCCAGCAGCCAAGATCTAGGAGACCCTACGCAGCAGTACTTC. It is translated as CASSQDLGDPTQQYF.

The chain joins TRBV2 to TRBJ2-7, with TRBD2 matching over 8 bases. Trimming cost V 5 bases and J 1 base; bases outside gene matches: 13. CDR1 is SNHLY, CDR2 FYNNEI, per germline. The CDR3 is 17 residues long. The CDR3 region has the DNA TGTGCCAGCAGTCCGGCGGGAACGCGGGGGGTTTCCTACGAGCAGTACTTC. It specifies CASSPAGTRGVSYEQYF.

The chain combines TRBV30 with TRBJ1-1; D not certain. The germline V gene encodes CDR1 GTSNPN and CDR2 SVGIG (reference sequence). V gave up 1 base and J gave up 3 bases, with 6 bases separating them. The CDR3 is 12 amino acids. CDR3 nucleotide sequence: TGTGCCTGGAGTGCGGGGTACACTGAAGCTTTCTTT. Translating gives CAWSAGYTEAFF.

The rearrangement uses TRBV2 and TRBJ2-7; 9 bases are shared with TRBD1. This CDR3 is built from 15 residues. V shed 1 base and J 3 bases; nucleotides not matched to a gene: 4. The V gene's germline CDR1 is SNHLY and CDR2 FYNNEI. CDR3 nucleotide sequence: TGTGCCAGCAGTGAAGGGACAGGGGTTGTCTACGAGCAGTACTTC. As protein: CASSEGTGVVYEQYF.

CDR3 coding DNA: TGCAGCGCTAGGACAGGGACCCATTACGAGCAGTACTTC. Translated, it gives CSARTGTHYEQYF. The chain joins TRBV29-1 to TRBJ2-7; 8 nucleotides match TRBD1. V lost 7 bases and J lost 4; bases outside the gene matches: 9. This CDR3 has 13 residues. Germline assignment: CDR1 SQVTM and CDR2 ANQGSEA.

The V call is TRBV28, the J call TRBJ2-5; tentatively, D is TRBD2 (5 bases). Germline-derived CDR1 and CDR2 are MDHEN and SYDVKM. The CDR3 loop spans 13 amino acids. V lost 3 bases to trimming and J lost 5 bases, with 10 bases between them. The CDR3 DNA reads TGTGCCAGCAGTTTTGGCCGAGGGGAGACCCAGTACTTC. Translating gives CASSFGRGETQYF.

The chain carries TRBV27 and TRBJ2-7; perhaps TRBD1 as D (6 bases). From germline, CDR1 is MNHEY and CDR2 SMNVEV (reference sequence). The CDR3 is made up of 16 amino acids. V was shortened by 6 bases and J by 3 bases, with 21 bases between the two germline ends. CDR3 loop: CASSPSTGTMNYEQYF. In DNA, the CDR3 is TGTGCCAGCAGCCCATCAACCGGGACAATGAACTACGAGCAGTACTTC.

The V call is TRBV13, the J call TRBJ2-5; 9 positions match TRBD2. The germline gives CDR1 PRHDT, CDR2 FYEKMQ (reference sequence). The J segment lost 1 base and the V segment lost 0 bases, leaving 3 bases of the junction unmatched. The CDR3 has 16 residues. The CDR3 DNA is TGTGCCAGCAGCTTAGGGCCAGCGGGGGGCCAAGAGACCCAGTACTTC. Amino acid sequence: CASSLGPAGGQETQYF.